Below, 22 T cell receptor beta chains from the same sample are listed, as sequenced in a study of Graves' ophthalmopathy and Graves' hyperthyroidism. CDR3 regions of TCR beta were amplified from RNA transcripts. HTBI primers were employed in first-round RT-PCR, then a second-round multiplex PCR followed. A single record per CDR3 protein comes from TCRdb applying MiXCR to the multiplex PCR reads. The sample has hundreds of thousands of distinct CDR3 sequences; around a fifth are singletons. Input material: peripheral blood. The receptors shown here come from a woman between 18 and 30 years old with stable Graves' hyperthyroidism.

This clonotype was observed many times. The junction differs from germline at one of its ends, possibly a read error. CDR3 loop: CSARSRRFAKNIKYF. CDR3 bases: TGCAGTGCTAGAAGTAGGAGGTTTGCCAAAAACATTAAGTACTTC. The J gene is TRBJ2-4, the V gene TRBV20-1; TRBD2 is a possible D gene (5 bases). Germline values: CDR1 DFQATT, CDR2 SNEGSKA (reference sequence). This CDR3 is 15 amino acids long.

This clonotype was observed many times. This rearrangement joins TRBV11-2 to TRBJ2-5, with 10 positions matching TRBD1. Germline V gene data show CDR1 as SGHAT and CDR2 as FQNNGV. This CDR3 is 16 amino acids long. Germline trimming cut 3 bases from V and 6 bases from J; bases unmatched to any gene: 10. The CDR3 region has the DNA TGTGCCAGCAGCTTTATCCGGGACAGGGGATCGCAGACCCAGTACTTC. Protein sequence: CASSFIRDRGSQTQYF.

This clonotype was seen at least ten times. The DNA of the CDR3 is TGCGCCAGCAGCCAGGGATCAGAGTCACCCCTCCACTTT. Amino acids: CASSQGSESPLHF. The gene calls are TRBV4-3 and TRBJ1-6; D is unresolved. There are 13 residues in the CDR3. The ends were cut back, 3 bases at V and 10 bases at J, with 10 bases in the middle. CDR1 LGHNA and CDR2 YSLEER come from the germline V gene.

J is TRBJ2-7 and V is TRBV7-8; no reliable D call. Trimming took off 4 bases at V and 0 bases at J, with 10 bases between the two ends. CDR1 is SGHVS, CDR2 FQNEAQ, per germline. CDR3 length: 14 amino acids. Written as DNA, the CDR3 is TGTGCCAGCAGCTCGAGCAGAAGCTCCTACGAGCAGTACTTC. Translating it yields CASSSSRSSYEQYF.

This clonotype has only one observation. The chain links TRBV7-2 to TRBJ1-2, with D possibly being TRBD1 (5 bases). The germline V gene has CDR1 SGHTA and CDR2 FQGNSA. The V end lost 1 base, the J end lost 2 bases, and 11 bases lay between the germline ends. The CDR3 loop spans 15 amino acids. CDR3 protein: CASSLVPGRNYGYTF. CDR3 DNA: TGTGCCAGCAGCTTAGTACCAGGGCGGAACTATGGCTACACCTTC.

This clonotype was observed at least ten times. This chain connects TRBV6-5 to TRBJ2-7; D gene ambiguous. CDR1 and CDR2 (germline): MNHEY, SVGAGI. Trimming cost V 0 bases and J 6 bases, with 9 bases left between them. The CDR3 is made up of 13 amino acids. The CDR3 loop reads CASSYSKGLEQYF. The CDR3 nucleotides are TGTGCCAGCAGTTACTCGAAGGGTCTCGAGCAGTACTTC.

This clonotype was counted many times. The rearrangement joins TRBV19 to TRBJ1-2; no clear D. The CDR3 is 14 residues long. From germline, CDR1 is LNHDA and CDR2 SQIVND (reference sequence). The germline V and J ends were trimmed by 0 bases and 2 bases, with 7 bases remaining between them. The chain's CDR3 is CASSIDPTNYGYTF. DNA of the CDR3: TGTGCCAGTAGTATAGATCCAACCAACTATGGCTACACCTTC.

This clonotype appeared many times. CDR3 DNA sequence: TGTGCCAGCAGGGGGACAGGGGGTTACTATGGCTACACCTTC. This sequence encodes CASRGTGGYYGYTF. The chain combines TRBV7-2 with TRBJ1-2; 11 bases are a match to TRBD1. This CDR3 contains 14 residues. Germline loops: CDR1 SGHTA, CDR2 FQGNSA. Germline trimming cut 6 bases from V and 3 bases from J; bases unmatched to any gene: 3.

This clonotype has ten or more counts. This rearrangement joins TRBV4-2 to TRBJ2-7; 8 positions match TRBD2. This CDR3 comprises 16 residues. V dropped 0 bases and J dropped 5; count of bases not matched to a gene: 9. Germline CDR1 LGHNA, CDR2 YNFKEQ. This CDR3 reads CASSQDLSGRGDEQYF. The CDR3 DNA is TGTGCCAGCAGCCAAGATCTGAGCGGGAGAGGGGACGAGCAGTACTTC.

The chain joins TRBV11-2 to TRBJ1-1; D might be TRBD1 (6 bases). The CDR3 is made up of 13 amino acids. Germline CDR1 SGHAT, CDR2 FQNNGV. Trimming removed 4 bases from V and 4 bases from J, with 10 bases in between. As DNA, the CDR3 is TGTGCCAGCAGCTCTAACAGGGTCACTGAAGCTTTCTTT. It encodes CASSSNRVTEAFF.

The genes are TRBV7-9 and TRBJ2-4; the match to TRBD1 covers 8 bases. From germline, CDR1 is SEHNR and CDR2 FQNEAQ (reference sequence). The CDR3 is 15 amino acids. Trimming at V came to 5 bases and at J to 4 bases, leaving 7 bases not matched to a gene. DNA for the CDR3: TGTGCCAGCAGCGCCCGGACAGGGATTAAAAACATTCAGTACTTC. Translation gives CASSARTGIKNIQYF. Together with reference TRBV7-9 and TRBJ2-4, the CDR3 gives the full variable domain: DTGVSQNPRHKITKRGQNVTFRCDPISEHNRLYWYRQTLGQGPEFLTYFQNEAQLEKSRLLSDRFSAERPKGSFSTLEIQRTEQGDSAMYLCASSARTGIKNIQYFGAGTRLSVL.

This clonotype was seen ten or more times. The chain uses TRBV6-6 and TRBJ2-7; 7 nucleotides match TRBD1. The CDR3 runs to 12 residues. Germline assignment: CDR1 MNHNY and CDR2 SVGAGI (reference sequence). Trimming at V came to 6 bases and at J to 5 bases, leaving 4 bases not matched to a gene. The DNA of the CDR3 is TGTGCCAGCAGAACCGACAGGGACGAGCAGTACTTC. Protein: CASRTDRDEQYF.

The chain uses TRBV3-1 and TRBJ2-6, with D tentatively TRBD2 (5 bases). V shed 2 bases and J shed 1 base, with 21 bases lying between them. CDR1 and CDR2 (germline): LGHDT, YNNKEL (reference sequence). This CDR3 spans 20 amino acids. CDR3 region: CASSQPLGPLENSGANVLTF. Written as DNA, the CDR3 is TGTGCCAGCAGCCAACCACTAGGCCCGCTCGAAAATTCTGGGGCCAACGTCCTGACTTTC.

This clonotype showed up many times. V and J are TRBV11-2 and TRBJ1-1, with 7 positions matching TRBD1. Unmatched junction bases numbered 5, after V lost 3 bases and J lost 4 bases. The CDR3 loop spans 14 amino acids. Germline V lookup: CDR1 SGHAT, CDR2 FQNNGV. Here the CDR3 reads CASSFVRGSTEAFF. CDR3 DNA: TGTGCCAGCAGCTTCGTCAGGGGGTCCACTGAAGCTTTCTTT.

This clonotype was observed many times. The rearrangement uses TRBV6-1 and TRBJ1-2, with 7 bases identical to TRBD1. Germline loops: CDR1 MNHNS, CDR2 SASEGT. Trimming took 8 bases from V and 0 from J; bases not matched to a gene: 6. This CDR3 region has 14 residues. The CDR3 region is CASARDRANYGYTF. CDR3 sequence (DNA): TGTGCCAGCGCCCGGGACAGAGCTAACTATGGCTACACCTTC.

In its sample, this clonotype was seen many times. The genes are TRBV7-2 and TRBJ1-5; D remains unclear. The V gene lost 0 bases and the J gene lost 7 bases, with 10 bases spanning the gap. This CDR3 is 14 amino acids long. Per the germline V gene, CDR1 is SGHTA and CDR2 is FQGNSA. CDR3 region: CASSLAGRSQPQHF. CDR3 sequence (DNA): TGTGCCAGCAGCTTAGCCGGGAGGAGCCAGCCCCAGCATTTT.

Remarks on this clonotype: A read error is possible here, since a much larger clone lies one base away. The chain carries TRBV30 and TRBJ2-7; 7 bases agree with TRBD2. Germline loops: CDR1 GTSNPN, CDR2 SVGIG (reference sequence). This CDR3 is 13 amino acids long. DNA for the CDR3: TGTGCCCGGAGTGCGGGAGACGGCTACGAGCAGTACTTC. Translation gives CARSAGDGYEQYF.

As concerns this clonotype: This could be a read error, since a much larger clone is one nucleotide away. The rearrangement links TRBV2 to TRBJ2-7; TRBD2 might be the D (5 bases). The CDR3 has 11 amino acids. Germline lookup yields CDR1 SNHLY and CDR2 FYNNEI. The V and J ends lost 8 bases and 5 bases respectively, with 10 bases between them. CDR3 sequence reads: CASLTRNEQYF. The CDR3 DNA reads as TGTGCCAGCTTAACTAGGAACGAGCAGTACTTC.

This clonotype was recorded at least ten times. A read error may explain this, as a much larger clone is one base away. This chain connects TRBV10-3 to TRBJ2-5; 8 bases match TRBD1. Germline V lookup: CDR1 ENHRY, CDR2 SYGVKD. V trimming: 4 bases; J trimming: 6 bases; junction bases outside the gene matches: 7. The CDR3 loop spans 14 amino acids. The CDR3, as DNA: TGTGCCATCAGTGTAGGGACAGGAAAAAAGACCCAGTACTTC. Translating gives CAISVGTGKKTQYF.

V gene TRBV9 combines with J gene TRBJ1-6, with D possibly being TRBD1 (6 bases). Germline V lookup: CDR1 SGDLS, CDR2 YYNGEE. Trimming pared 4 bases from V and 10 bases from J, leaving 15 bases between. This CDR3 region has 14 residues. CDR3 coding DNA: TGTGCCAGCAGCCCCACGACAGGCCGCTCACCCCTCCACTTT. Protein sequence: CASSPTTGRSPLHF. Combining the CDR3 with reference TRBV9 and TRBJ1-6 gives the whole variable domain DSGVTQTPKHLITATGQRVTLRCSPRSGDLSVYWYQQSLDQGLQFLIQYYNGEERAKGNILERFSAQQFPDLHSELNLSSLELGDSALYFCASSPTTGRSPLHFGNGTRLTVT.

The V and J genes are TRBV3-1 and TRBJ2-5; 7 bases align to TRBD2. This CDR3 comprises 15 residues. The V segment lost 4 bases and the J segment 6 bases; nucleotides outside the gene matches: 11. Germline-derived CDR1 and CDR2 are LGHDT and YNNKEL (reference sequence). As DNA, the CDR3 is TGTGCCAGCAGCCCCCTCGGCGGGAGTAGAAAGACCCAGTACTTC. It codes for CASSPLGGSRKTQYF.

This clonotype was counted many times. The chain recombines TRBV28 with TRBJ1-2; D uncertain. There are 13 residues in the CDR3. Germline V gene data show CDR1 as MDHEN and CDR2 as SYDVKM. V lost 2 bases, J lost 6 bases, and 10 bases lay in between. CDR3 bases: TGTGCCAGCAGTTTAGCGGGAAGGGATGGCTACACCTTC. The encoded protein is CASSLAGRDGYTF.